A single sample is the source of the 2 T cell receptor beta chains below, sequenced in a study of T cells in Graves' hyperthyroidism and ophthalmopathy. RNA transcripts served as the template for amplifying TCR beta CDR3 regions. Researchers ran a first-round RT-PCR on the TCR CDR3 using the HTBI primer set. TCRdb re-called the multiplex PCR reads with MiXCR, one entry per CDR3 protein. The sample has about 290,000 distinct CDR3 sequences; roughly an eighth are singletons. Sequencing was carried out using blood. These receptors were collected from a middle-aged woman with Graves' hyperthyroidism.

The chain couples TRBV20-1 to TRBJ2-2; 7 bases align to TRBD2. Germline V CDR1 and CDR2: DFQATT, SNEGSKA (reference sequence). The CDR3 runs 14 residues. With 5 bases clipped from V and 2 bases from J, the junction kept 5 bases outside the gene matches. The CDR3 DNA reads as TGCAGTGCTTTTAGCGGGCGCAACACCGGGGAGCTGTTTTTT. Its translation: CSAFSGRNTGELFF.

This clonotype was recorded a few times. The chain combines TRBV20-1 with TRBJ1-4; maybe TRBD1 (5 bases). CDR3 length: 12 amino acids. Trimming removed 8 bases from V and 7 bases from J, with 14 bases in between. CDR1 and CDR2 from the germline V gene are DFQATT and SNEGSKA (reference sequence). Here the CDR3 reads CSTEERGEKLFF. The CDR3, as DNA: TGCAGTACCGAGGAGAGGGGTGAAAAACTGTTTTTT.